These 12 T cell receptor beta chains were all obtained from the same sample, sequenced in a study of a mutant IDH1 vaccine in newly diagnosed glioma. The antigens of these receptors remain unknown. Generated by immunoSEQ multiplex PCR, the TCRdb table keeps only in-frame clones and is missing some. The sample holds 65,000 to 85,000 clones, about 88% seen once. Described time point: week 35, safety follow-up. In every dose of vaccine, 300 ug of mutant IDH1 20-mer peptide was given alongside topical imiquimod. Sequenced material: PBMCs, taken from a glioma patient whose treatment included an IDH1 peptide vaccine. The receptors here all came from a man between 25 and 39 years old with glioma.

The V call is TRBV21-1, the J call TRBJ2-6. TRBV21-1 is an annotated pseudogene. This CDR3 contains 17 residues. CDR3 DNA: TGTGCCAGCAGTATGTCGCTACAACAAAGTCGGGCCAACGTCCTGACTTTC. Translation: CASSMSLQQSRANVLTF.

V usage is TRBV5-5 and J usage is TRBJ1-1; D is undetermined. The CDR3 is made up of 12 amino acids. Between the trimmed V and J ends, which lost 0 bases and 7 bases, there was a span of 7 bases. Germline values: CDR1 SGHKS, CDR2 YYEKEE (reference sequence). Here the CDR3 reads CASSLGGFEAFF. CDR3 nucleotides: TGTGCCAGCAGCTTGGGAGGGTTTGAAGCTTTCTTT.

J is TRBJ2-7 and V is TRBV30; TRBD1 matches 7 bases. This CDR3 spans 11 amino acids. Losses at the gene ends were 7 bases for V and 9 bases for J; bases not matched to a gene: 9. Germline CDR1 reads GTSNPN; CDR2 reads SVGIG (reference sequence). The CDR3 DNA follows: TGTGCCTACTCACAGGGGTCGGGGCAGTACTTC. Translating it yields CAYSQGSGQYF.

The J gene is TRBJ1-2, the V gene TRBV4-1; D is uncertain. V was shortened by 0 bases and J by 8 bases, with 16 bases between the two germline ends. The CDR3 length is 15 residues. CDR1 is MGHRA, CDR2 YSYEKL, per germline. The DNA for the CDR3 is TGCGCCAGCAGCCAAGACCTCGGTCAACGGGTAGGCTACACCTTC. Amino acids: CASSQDLGQRVGYTF.

This clone has just one count. This sequence joins TRBV19 and TRBJ2-5, with TRBD2 matching over 10 bases. The V segment lost 5 bases and the J segment 3 bases; nucleotides outside the gene matches: 6. CDR1 and CDR2 from the germline V gene are LNHDA and SQIVND (reference sequence). The CDR3 totals 15 residues. The CDR3 nucleotides read TGTGCCAGTAGTGCCGGGACTAGCGAAGAAGAGACCCAGTACTTC. Its protein product is CASSAGTSEEETQYF.

The chain has TRBV30 and TRBJ2-7, with D hard to call. The CDR3 contains 15 residues. V gave up 0 bases and J gave up 0 bases, with 12 bases separating them. Germline V lookup: CDR1 GTSNPN, CDR2 SVGIG (reference sequence). The CDR3 reads CAWSVLRADSYEQYF. The DNA for the CDR3 is TGTGCCTGGAGTGTACTACGGGCAGACTCCTACGAGCAGTACTTC. Based on the CDR3 plus reference TRBV30 and TRBJ2-7, the full variable domain is SQTIHQWPATLVQPVGSPLSLECTVEGTSNPNLYWYRQAAGRGLQLLFYSVGIGQISSEVPQNLSASRPQDRQFILSSKKLLLSDSGFYLCAWSVLRADSYEQYFGPGTRLTVT.

This chain uses TRBV5-1 with TRBJ2-7, with 8 nucleotides matching TRBD1. From germline, CDR1 is SGHRS and CDR2 YFSETQ. V shed 4 bases, J shed 3 bases, and the junction held 9 bases outside the gene matches. The CDR3 loop spans 15 amino acids. CDR3 bases: TGCGCCAGCAGCCCAGGGTCCAGGGGGCGCTACGAGCAGTACTTC. Translating it yields CASSPGSRGRYEQYF.

J is TRBJ2-7 and V is TRBV27; no clear D gene. CDR1 and CDR2 (germline): MNHEY, SMNVEV (reference sequence). V gave up 5 bases and J gave up 0 bases, with 5 bases separating them. The CDR3 covers 12 residues. This CDR3 is CASSLSSYEQYF. CDR3 nucleotides: TGTGCCAGCAGTCTAAGCTCCTACGAGCAGTACTTC.

The chain is built from TRBV30 and TRBJ1-2; weak D call: TRBD1 (5 bases). Between the trimmed V and J ends, which lost 2 bases and 6 bases, there was a span of 19 bases. Germline V CDR1 and CDR2: GTSNPN, SVGIG (reference sequence). The CDR3 spans 15 residues. The CDR3 is CAWSLSGTISHGYTF. CDR3 bases: TGTGCCTGGAGTCTATCCGGGACCATTAGCCATGGCTACACCTTC.

The chain employs TRBV5-4 and TRBJ2-2, with a tentative D call TRBD1 (7 bases). Germline CDR1 SGHNT, CDR2 YYREEE (reference sequence). V lost 0 bases and J lost 0, with 9 bases in between. The CDR3 runs to 16 residues. CDR3 in amino acids: CASSLARGANTGELFF. In DNA, the CDR3 is TGTGCCAGCAGCTTGGCCAGGGGGGCGAACACCGGGGAGCTGTTTTTT. The full variable domain, with the rest looked up from reference TRBV5-4 and TRBJ2-2, is ETGVTQSPTHLIKTRGQQVTLRCSSQSGHNTVSWYQQALGQGPQFIFQYYREEENGRGNFPPRFSGLQFPNYSSELNVNALELDDSALYLCASSLARGANTGELFFGEGSRLTVL.

The chain joins TRBV4-1 to TRBJ1-2; 7 nucleotides line up with TRBD1. Losses at the gene ends were 1 base for V and 4 bases for J; bases not matched to a gene: 6. The CDR3 totals 15 residues. Germline-derived CDR1 and CDR2 are MGHRA and YSYEKL. The CDR3 bases are TGCGCCAGCAGCCAAGGGGCCAGGGGGATCTATGGCTACACCTTC. It specifies CASSQGARGIYGYTF.

The chain combines TRBV5-1 with TRBJ2-1; TRBD1 agrees at 7 bases. After removal of 5 bases from V and 8 bases from J, the junction contained 10 bases not matched to a gene. Germline loops: CDR1 SGHRS, CDR2 YFSETQ. There are 14 residues in the CDR3. Here the CDR3 reads CASRTTGDSDEQFF. CDR3 nucleotide sequence: TGCGCCAGCAGAACAACAGGGGATTCCGATGAGCAGTTCTTC.